This passage covers 27 T cell receptor beta chains from one sample sequenced in a study of beta chain features in type 1 diabetes. Study results and caveats: When Type 1 diabetes patients were examined, their TCRB CDR3s proved moderately but significantly shorter in all four CD4+ subsets.

Sequenced material consisted of expressed TCRB transcripts (all of the isolated RNA was reverse transcribed). Some clones are missing from TCRdb's copy, which holds only in-frame ones; the method was immunoSEQ multiplex PCR. This table has around 70,000 clones, approximately 47% appearing once. These receptors lack a known antigen. Sequencing was performed on central memory CD4+ T cells from blood. The receptors were gathered from a man aged 25 to 45 with type 1 diabetes.

The CDR3 DNA reads as TGTGCCAGCACTCCCGGGTCTGGAAACACCATATATTTT. Residues: CASTPGSGNTIYF. The chain carries TRBV6-1 and TRBJ1-3, with no clear D. V was clipped by 7 bases and J by 1 base, with 8 bases between them. CDR1 MNHNS and CDR2 SASEGT come from the germline V gene. CDR3 length: 13 amino acids.

The chain uses TRBV5-1 and TRBJ2-2; 10 bases agree with TRBD2. The trim removed 0 bases at V and 4 bases at J, leaving 0 bases unmatched. The CDR3 contains 15 residues. CDR1 and CDR2 from the germline V gene are SGHRS and YFSETQ. CDR3 region: CASSLERGGTGELFF. DNA for the CDR3: TGCGCCAGCAGCTTGGAGCGGGGGGGCACCGGGGAGCTGTTTTTT. Using reference TRBV5-1 and TRBJ2-2 for the parts outside the CDR3, the full variable domain is KAGVTQTPRYLIKTRGQQVTLSCSPISGHRSVSWYQQTPGQGLQFLFEYFSETQRNKGNFPGRFSGRQFSNSRSEMNVSTLELGDSALYLCASSLERGGTGELFFGEGSRLTVL.

Regarding this clone: This CDR3 is also generated by other DNA sequences in the sample. The chain employs TRBV6-1 and TRBJ2-1; the D gene is possibly TRBD2 (7 bases). This CDR3 has 15 residues. V gave up 1 base and J gave up 3 bases, with 10 bases separating them. Germline-derived CDR1 and CDR2 are MNHNS and SASEGT. The CDR3 is CASSEGGGRYNEQFF. In DNA, the CDR3 is TGTGCCAGCAGTGAAGGCGGGGGCCGCTACAATGAGCAGTTCTTC.

This chain joins TRBV27 and TRBJ2-2; TRBD2 aligns across 10 bases. Germline CDR1 and CDR2: MNHEY and SMNVEV (reference sequence). The CDR3 runs to 16 residues. V gave up 5 bases and J gave up 3 bases; unmatched junction bases: 6. Here the CDR3 DNA reads TGTGCCAGCAGTCCACTAGCGGGGTTCTACACCGGGGAGCTGTTTTTT. Protein: CASSPLAGFYTGELFF.

This clone was picked up a small number of times. The gene calls are TRBV14 and TRBJ1-4; TRBD1 might be the D (6 bases). Germline CDR1 SGHDN, CDR2 FVKESK. The ends were cut back, 4 bases at V and 2 bases at J, with 17 bases in the middle. The CDR3 spans 17 residues. The chain's CDR3 is CASSRGRSGGTNEKLFF. The CDR3 DNA is TGTGCCAGCAGCCGCGGACGATCGGGGGGCACTAATGAAAAACTGTTTTTT.

This clone was counted between two and nine times. The CDR3 DNA reads TGTGCCAGCAGTTATGGCCCTCCCCACTACGAGCAGTACTTC. Encoded protein: CASSYGPPHYEQYF. This chain joins TRBV6-5 and TRBJ2-7; D unclear. There are 14 residues in the CDR3. V was clipped by 3 bases and J by 3 bases, with 12 bases between them. Germline lookup yields CDR1 MNHEY and CDR2 SVGAGI.

This clone was detected only a few times. The V and J genes are TRBV5-1 and TRBJ1-2, with D possibly TRBD1 on 5 matching bases. Germline CDR1 SGHRS, CDR2 YFSETQ. V was clipped by 7 bases and J by 4 bases, with 20 bases between them. The CDR3 is 15 amino acids. CDR3 in amino acids: CASGGGTESLYGYTF. In DNA form, the CDR3 reads TGCGCCAGCGGCGGGGGGACGGAGTCCCTCTATGGCTACACCTTC.

The genes are TRBV28 and TRBJ1-1; perhaps TRBD1 as D (5 bases). This CDR3 is built from 15 residues. V gave up 5 bases and J gave up 0 bases, with 13 bases separating them. Germline V lookup: CDR1 MDHEN, CDR2 SYDVKM. Here the CDR3 reads CASSLWTRMNTEAFF. The CDR3 region has the DNA TGTGCCAGCAGTCTCTGGACACGGATGAACACTGAAGCTTTCTTT.

The chain employs TRBV27 and TRBJ2-1; D may be TRBD2 (5 bases). The CDR3 covers 16 residues. V was clipped by 1 base and J by 4 bases, with 14 bases between them. CDR1 is MNHEY and CDR2 is SMNVEV in the germline V gene (reference sequence). The CDR3 loop reads CASSLFYLAGYNEQFF. The CDR3 DNA reads as TGTGCCAGCAGTTTATTTTACCTAGCTGGGTACAATGAGCAGTTCTTC.

The chain's CDR3 is CASSRGLAGGKPTYNEQFF. DNA for the CDR3: TGTGCCAGCAGCCGGGGACTAGCGGGAGGAAAGCCCACCTACAATGAGCAGTTCTTC. The rearrangement links TRBV7-8 to TRBJ2-1, with 15 positions matching TRBD2. V lost 5 bases to trimming and J lost 2 bases; unmatched junction nucleotides: 10. Germline V CDR1 and CDR2: SGHVS, FQNEAQ. The length of the CDR3 is 19 residues.

This clone was counted only a few times. The rearrangement joins TRBV5-1 to TRBJ1-4; 9 bases match TRBD1. The junction had 14 bases not matched to a gene; V was cut back by 4 bases and J by 7 bases. Germline assignment: CDR1 SGHRS and CDR2 YFSETQ. This CDR3 has 17 residues. CDR3 sequence reads: CASSLLARDRGSEKLFF. CDR3 sequence (DNA): TGCGCCAGCAGCCTTCTCGCCCGTGACAGGGGGAGTGAAAAACTGTTTTTT.

The chain employs TRBV27 and TRBJ1-4; D is unresolved. Germline CDR1 and CDR2: MNHEY and SMNVEV (reference sequence). The CDR3 spans 15 residues. Between the trimmed V and J ends, which lost 1 base and 4 bases, there was a span of 10 bases. In DNA form, the CDR3 reads TGTGCCAGCAGTTTATGGGGAGCGGATAATGAAAAACTGTTTTTT. Translation gives CASSLWGADNEKLFF.

In its sample, this clone was seen a few times. The chain has TRBV21-1 and TRBJ2-7; the table calls TRBD1, which could not be checked here. TRBV21-1 has pseudogene status. This CDR3 region has 13 residues. In DNA, the CDR3 is TGTGCCAGCAGCGCGTCAGGGGAATACGAGCAGTACTTC. Translation: CASSASGEYEQYF.

This chain links TRBV9 with TRBJ2-5, with 10 bases fitting TRBD1. This CDR3 contains 16 residues. Germline values: CDR1 SGDLS, CDR2 YYNGEE. V dropped 4 bases and J dropped 2; count of bases not matched to a gene: 8. In DNA, the CDR3 is TGTGCCAGCAGCCCCCGGACAGGGGGTGTTCAAGAGACCCAGTACTTC. Translation: CASSPRTGGVQETQYF.

This chain links TRBV7-2 with TRBJ2-7; TRBD2 agrees at 7 bases. The CDR3 loop spans 14 amino acids. Germline V lookup: CDR1 SGHTA, CDR2 FQGNSA. The V segment lost 1 base and the J segment 3 bases; nucleotides outside the gene matches: 3. Here the CDR3 reads CASSLGGGGYEQYF. The DNA of the CDR3 is TGTGCCAGCAGCTTAGGTGGGGGGGGCTACGAGCAGTACTTC.

The genes are TRBV18 and TRBJ1-4; possibly TRBD1 for D (6 bases). CDR1 KGHSH and CDR2 LQKENI come from the germline V gene. The CDR3 sequence is 13 residues long. The V end was cut by 2 bases, the J end by 7 bases, with 8 bases between. This chain's CDR3 is CASSPRQAEKLFF. CDR3 sequence (DNA): TGTGCCAGCTCACCAAGACAGGCTGAAAAACTGTTTTTT.

A word on this clone: Its ends do not fully match the called genes, so a read error is possible. The genes are TRBV5-4 and TRBJ2-1; D possibly corresponds to TRBD1 (6 bases). The germline V gene encodes CDR1 SGHNT and CDR2 YYREEE (reference sequence). The CDR3 is 15 amino acids. The CDR3: CASSSGTRSNNEQFF. CDR3 coding DNA: TGTGCCAGCAGCTCCGGGACACGCTCCAACAATGAGCAGTTCTTC.

As concerns this clone: Other nucleotide sequences in the sample specify the same CDR3. V is TRBV19 and J is TRBJ1-5; TRBD1 is a possible D gene (5 bases). This CDR3 is built from 14 residues. V lost 1 base, J lost 3 bases, and 7 bases lay in between. The germline gives CDR1 LNHDA, CDR2 SQIVND (reference sequence). The DNA of the CDR3 is TGTGCCAGTAGTATAGCAGGGAACAATCAGCCCCAGCATTTT. It encodes CASSIAGNNQPQHF.

The J gene is TRBJ2-3, the V gene TRBV10-1, with 8 bases fitting TRBD2. CDR3 size: 18 residues. The J segment lost 2 bases and the V segment lost 4 bases, leaving 14 bases of the junction unmatched. CDR1 is WNHNN and CDR2 is SYGVQD in the germline V gene (reference sequence). The CDR3 is CASSGSVRSSGPTDTQYF. CDR3 in DNA: TGCGCCAGCAGTGGATCAGTGAGGTCTAGCGGGCCCACAGATACGCAGTATTTT.

This clone was counted only a few times. The chain has TRBV5-1 and TRBJ2-1; 12 bases agree with TRBD2. Trimming took 0 bases from V and 6 from J; bases not matched to a gene: 7. CDR1 is SGHRS, CDR2 YFSETQ, per germline. The CDR3 length is 17 residues. CDR3 region: CASSLEPSGGVINEQFF. The CDR3 DNA reads as TGCGCCAGCAGCTTGGAGCCTAGCGGGGGGGTCATCAATGAGCAGTTCTTC.

The chain combines TRBV7-2 with TRBJ2-5, with TRBD2 identical over 10 bases. Germline-derived CDR1 and CDR2 are SGHTA and FQGNSA. With V trimmed by 1 base and J by 5 bases, 4 bases remained unmatched. The CDR3 is 15 residues long. The CDR3 spells CASSLGLAGDETQYF. Here the CDR3 DNA reads TGTGCCAGCAGCTTAGGTCTAGCGGGAGATGAGACCCAGTACTTC.

This sequence joins TRBV15 and TRBJ2-5, with TRBD2 identical over 9 bases. The better agreement between TRBJ2-7 and the DNA end casts doubt on the J call. Germline V gene data show CDR1 as LNHNV and CDR2 as YYDKDF (reference sequence). This CDR3 has 17 amino acids. For the CDR3, the DNA is TGTGCCACCAGCAGAGAAGTTAGCGGGAGAATCCACTACGAGCAGTACTTC. This codes for CATSREVSGRIHYEQYF.

This clone occurred a few times. The chain is built from TRBV7-9 and TRBJ2-7; a weak D match, TRBD2 (5 bases). The V gene lost 3 bases and the J gene lost 2 bases, with 14 bases spanning the gap. CDR3 length: 15 residues. Germline V CDR1 and CDR2: SEHNR, FQNEAQ (reference sequence). The DNA for the CDR3 is TGTGCCAGCAGCTTTGCCACGGGGTTGACCTACGAGCAGTACTTC. It translates to CASSFATGLTYEQYF.

The chain carries TRBV4-2 and TRBJ2-2; TRBD2 matches at 9 bases. CDR3 length equals 18 residues. V trimming: 0 bases; J trimming: 3 bases; junction bases outside the gene matches: 8. Germline CDR1 and CDR2: LGHNA and YNFKEQ. In DNA, the CDR3 is TGTGCCAGCAGCCAAGATCCCATGGGCGGGAGGGACACCGGGGAGCTGTTTTTT. Its protein product is CASSQDPMGGRDTGELFF.

This clone was seen a few times. The chain combines TRBV2 with TRBJ2-4; a possible D gene is TRBD2 (6 bases). This CDR3 comprises 14 residues. V was pared by 3 bases and J by 8 bases, with 14 bases between. CDR1 is SNHLY, CDR2 FYNNEI, per germline. CDR3 in DNA: TGTGCCAGCAGTGAGAACACGCGGAGGGACATTCAGTACTTC. Translation: CASSENTRRDIQYF.

This clone was seen a handful of times. This chain links TRBV6-5 with TRBJ2-5; possibly TRBD1 for D (5 bases). The ends were cut back, 3 bases at V and 5 bases at J, with 10 bases in the middle. Per the germline V gene, CDR1 is MNHEY and CDR2 is SVGAGI. This CDR3 region has 13 residues. The chain's CDR3 is CASSYSRQETQYF. The CDR3 bases are TGTGCCAGCAGTTATAGTAGACAGGAGACCCAGTACTTC.

The V call is TRBV5-1, the J call TRBJ2-3; 13 bases align to TRBD2. CDR1 is SGHRS, CDR2 YFSETQ, per germline. This CDR3 is 16 amino acids long. V lost 4 bases, J lost 2 bases, and 4 bases stayed unmatched. This chain's CDR3 is CASSPGTSGITDTQYF. CDR3 DNA: TGCGCCAGCAGCCCGGGGACTAGCGGGATCACAGATACGCAGTATTTT.